This TCR beta chain was recorded in a study of beta chain features in type 1 diabetes. Study conclusions and caveats: A moderate, significant TCRB CDR3 shortening appeared in type 1 diabetes across four CD4+ subsets. A greater similarity of naive, central memory and Treg TCRB repertoires was seen among patients than among healthy donors. cDNA sequencing could over-represent cells with high TCR expression.

TCRB transcripts that were expressed got sequenced, as all of the isolated RNA had been reverse transcribed. TCRdb keeps only in-frame clones here, not all; method: immunoSEQ multiplex PCR. The table records around 70,000 clones, just under 50% of them present only once. On this clone: Its antigen is not known.

CDR1 and CDR2 from the germline V gene are SGHDN and FVKESK. The V end was cut by 1 base, the J end by 2 bases, with 6 bases between. The CDR3 is 14 residues long. V usage is TRBV14 and J usage is TRBJ2-4; D perhaps matches TRBD2 (5 bases). The specimen sequenced was central memory CD4+ T cells from blood. This sequence originates from a man under 40 with type 1 diabetes. CDR3 DNA sequence: TGTGCCAGCAGCCAAGCGGGAACCAAAAACATTCAGTACTTC. Translating it yields CASSQAGTKNIQYF.